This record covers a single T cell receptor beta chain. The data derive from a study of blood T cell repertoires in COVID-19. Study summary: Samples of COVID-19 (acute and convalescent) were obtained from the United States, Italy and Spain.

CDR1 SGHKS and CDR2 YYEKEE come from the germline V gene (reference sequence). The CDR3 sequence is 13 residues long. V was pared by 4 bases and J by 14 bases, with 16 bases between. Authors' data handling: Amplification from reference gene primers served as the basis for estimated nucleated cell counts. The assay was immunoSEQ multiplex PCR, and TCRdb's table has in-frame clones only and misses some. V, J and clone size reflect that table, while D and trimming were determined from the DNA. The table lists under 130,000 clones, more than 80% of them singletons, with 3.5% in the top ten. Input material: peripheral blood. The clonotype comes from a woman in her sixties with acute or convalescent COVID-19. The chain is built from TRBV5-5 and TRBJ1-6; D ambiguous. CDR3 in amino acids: CASSPWMGVTLHF. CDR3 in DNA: TGTGCCAGCAGCCCATGGATGGGCGTCACCCTCCACTTT. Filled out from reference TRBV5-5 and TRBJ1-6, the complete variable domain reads DAGVTQSPTHLIKTRGQQVTLRCSPISGHKSVSWYQQVLGQGPQFIFQYYEKEERGRGNFPDRFSARQFPNYSSELNVNALLLGDSALYLCASSPWMGVTLHFGNGTRLTVT.